These 32 T cell receptor beta chains originate from one sample sequenced in a study of blood T cell repertoires in COVID-19. Profiling relied on immunoSEQ multiplex PCR, and the TCRdb table lists in-frame clones only, not all of them. The profile shows 75,000 to 95,000 clones, around 84% of them singletons. Source material: peripheral blood. The receptor set was obtained from a man aged 55 to 70 with acute or convalescent COVID-19.

The chain couples TRBV6-2 or TRBV6-3 to TRBJ1-2; TRBD1 is a possible D gene (6 bases). The CDR3 contains 14 residues. Germline values: CDR1 MNHEY, CDR2 SVGEGT. V was pared by 6 bases and J by 5 bases, with 16 bases between. The CDR3: CASSDQTGLYGYTF. For the CDR3, the DNA is TGTGCCAGCAGCGACCAAACAGGGCTATATGGCTACACCTTC.

V usage is TRBV18 and J usage is TRBJ1-4; D ambiguous. V lost 2 bases and J 2 bases, leaving 18 bases between the germline ends. Germline V gene lookup returns CDR1 KGHSH and CDR2 LQKENI. The CDR3 totals 18 residues. In DNA form, the CDR3 reads TGTGCCAGCTCACCAGTAAATAGGAGTCGAAGGACTAATGAAAAACTGTTTTTT. Its translation is CASSPVNRSRRTNEKLFF.

This clone was picked up one time. This chain links TRBV28 with TRBJ1-1; perhaps TRBD1 as D (6 bases). The CDR3 totals 14 residues. Germline assignment: CDR1 MDHEN and CDR2 SYDVKM. Trimming removed 2 bases from V and 4 bases from J, with 11 bases in between. CDR3 protein: CASSLRDMVTEAFF. CDR3 DNA sequence: TGTGCCAGCAGTTTAAGGGACATGGTCACTGAAGCTTTCTTT.

This chain uses TRBV7-2 with TRBJ2-3; the D gene is possibly TRBD2 (6 bases). The V end lost 7 bases, the J end lost 1 base, and 21 bases lay between the germline ends. Germline V gene data show CDR1 as SGHTA and CDR2 as FQGNSA. CDR3 length: 17 residues. The CDR3 spells CASIPEWGVTGTDTQYF. Written as DNA, the CDR3 is TGTGCCAGCATCCCAGAGTGGGGGGTTACAGGCACAGATACGCAGTATTTT.

The chain couples TRBV18 to TRBJ2-7, with TRBD1 matching 8 bases. Germline V gene sequence: CDR1 KGHSH, CDR2 LQKENI. The trim removed 3 bases at V and 0 bases at J, leaving 7 bases unmatched. The CDR3 contains 16 residues. The CDR3, as DNA: TGTGCCAGCTCACCGACCGGACAGGGCGTCTCCTACGAGCAGTACGTC. It encodes CASSPTGQGVSYEQYV.

The gene calls are TRBV25-1 and TRBJ1-2; D remains ambiguous. This CDR3 contains 14 residues. Trimming stripped 7 bases from V and 8 bases from J, with 20 bases between. In germline, CDR1 is MGHDK, CDR2 SYGVNS. CDR3 protein: CASMAANELRGYTF. The CDR3 coding sequence is TGTGCCAGCATGGCGGCAAATGAGCTGCGGGGCTACACCTTC.

The CDR3: CASSHLGQNTEAFF. Written as DNA, the CDR3 is TGTGCCAGCAGCCACCTTGGACAGAACACTGAAGCTTTCTTT. The J gene is TRBJ1-1, the V gene TRBV3-1 (or the pseudogene TRBV3-2); D may be TRBD1 (5 bases). Trimming removed 3 bases at V and 1 base at J, with 9 bases between. Germline CDR1 and CDR2: LGHDT and YNNKEL (reference sequence). This CDR3 region has 14 residues.

This chain connects TRBV5-1 to TRBJ1-1; TRBD1 agrees at 9 bases. This CDR3 has 14 residues. Germline CDR1 and CDR2: SGHRS and YFSETQ. Unmatched junction bases numbered 7, after V lost 4 bases and J lost 6 bases. The CDR3 loop reads CASSPEDRGPEAFF. CDR3 sequence (DNA): TGCGCCAGCAGCCCTGAGGACAGGGGCCCTGAAGCTTTCTTT. Filled out from reference TRBV5-1 and TRBJ1-1, the complete variable domain reads KAGVTQTPRYLIKTRGQQVTLSCSPISGHRSVSWYQQTPGQGLQFLFEYFSETQRNKGNFPGRFSGRQFSNSRSEMNVSTLELGDSALYLCASSPEDRGPEAFFGQGTRLTVV.

This chain joins TRBV7-2 and TRBJ2-3; no clear D. Trimming left V 1 base short and J 4 bases short, with 9 bases between. The germline V gene encodes CDR1 SGHTA and CDR2 FQGNSA. The CDR3 totals 14 residues. In nucleotides, the CDR3 is TGTGCCAGCAGCTTAGTCGTTGGGCCAGATACGCAGTATTTT. Translated: CASSLVVGPDTQYF.

This rearrangement joins TRBV3-1 (or the pseudogene TRBV3-2) to TRBJ2-1; TRBD1 might be the D (6 bases). Germline V gene sequence: CDR1 LGHDT, CDR2 YNNKEL (reference sequence). The CDR3 has 13 amino acids. Trimming pared 3 bases from V and 15 bases from J, leaving 18 bases between. CDR3 bases: TGTGCCAGCAGCCAGGATACCGGGACACCCCCGTTCTTC. This sequence encodes CASSQDTGTPPFF.

The chain is built from TRBV7-9 and TRBJ1-6; a possible D gene is TRBD1 (6 bases). V was cut by 6 bases and J by 10 bases, with 19 bases left in between. CDR1 is SEHNR and CDR2 is FQNEAQ in the germline V gene (reference sequence). CDR3 length: 15 residues. The CDR3 loop is CASSFWTVSKSPLHF. Written as DNA, the CDR3 is TGTGCCAGCAGTTTTTGGACAGTCTCCAAATCACCCCTCCACTTT. The variable domain in full, with the rest retrieved from reference TRBV7-9 and TRBJ1-6, is DTGVSQNPRHKITKRGQNVTFRCDPISEHNRLYWYRQTLGQGPEFLTYFQNEAQLEKSRLLSDRFSAERPKGSFSTLEIQRTEQGDSAMYLCASSFWTVSKSPLHFGNGTRLTVT.

The V call is TRBV7-2, the J call TRBJ1-1; no firm D call. CDR1 and CDR2 from the germline V gene are SGHTA and FQGNSA. V was trimmed by 4 bases and J by 1 base, leaving 10 bases between them. This CDR3 is 14 amino acids long. CDR3 amino acids: CASSSPPGNTEAFF. The CDR3 DNA reads TGTGCCAGCAGCTCACCCCCAGGGAACACTGAAGCTTTCTTT.

The gene calls are TRBV18 and TRBJ1-3; D is perhaps TRBD1 (5 bases). CDR1 and CDR2 from the germline V gene are KGHSH and LQKENI. This CDR3 comprises 18 residues. The germline V and J ends were trimmed by 1 base and 1 base, with 17 bases remaining between them. CDR3 in amino acids: CASSPQGVGLDSGNTIYF. The CDR3 nucleotides read TGTGCCAGCTCACCACAGGGTGTGGGGCTGGATTCTGGAAACACCATATATTTT.

This clone occurred a few times. The chain combines TRBV20-1 with TRBJ1-1, with unresolved D. The CDR3 is made up of 11 amino acids. Deletions cut 5 bases from V and 7 bases from J, with 11 bases between. Germline V gene data show CDR1 as DFQATT and CDR2 as SNEGSKA (reference sequence). The CDR3, as DNA: TGCAGTGCTGTCCCCCAGTTTGAAGCTTTCTTT. It codes for CSAVPQFEAFF.

This clone was counted a few times. V usage is TRBV29-1 and J usage is TRBJ1-2; 7 bases line up with TRBD1. Trimming at V came to 3 bases and at J to 3 bases, leaving 7 bases not matched to a gene. The germline V gene has CDR1 SQVTM and CDR2 ANQGSEA. CDR3 size: 14 residues. The CDR3 region is CSVDGDSRDYGYTF. CDR3 sequence (DNA): TGCAGCGTTGATGGGGACAGCAGGGACTATGGCTACACCTTC.

This clone was seen a handful of times. J is TRBJ1-1 and V is TRBV7-3; D is unresolved. The CDR3 contains 15 residues. Looked up from germline, CDR1 is SGHTA and CDR2 is FQGTGA. V lost 5 bases and J 1 base, leaving 14 bases between the germline ends. The CDR3 nucleotides read TGTGCCAGCAGCCTCAGCGGGGTAGAGAACACTGAAGCTTTCTTT. It is translated as CASSLSGVENTEAFF.

The rearrangement joins TRBV5-6 to TRBJ1-1, with a weak D call TRBD1 (6 bases). V lost 0 bases to trimming and J lost 0 bases, with 15 bases between them. Germline V gives CDR1 SGHDT, CDR2 YYEEEE. This CDR3 spans 17 amino acids. In DNA, the CDR3 is TGTGCCAGCAGCTTGGGGCGTGGGACAACCATGAACACTGAAGCTTTCTTT. Translating gives CASSLGRGTTMNTEAFF.

This chain joins TRBV19 and TRBJ2-7; 7 bases match TRBD1. Germline CDR1 and CDR2: LNHDA and SQIVND (reference sequence). This CDR3 has 18 amino acids. After removal of 5 bases from V and 0 bases from J, the junction contained 16 bases not matched to a gene. CDR3 coding DNA: TGTGCCAGTAGTGCCCGGTTGACAGGGCAGAGGGGCTCCTACGAGCAGTACTTC. Its translation is CASSARLTGQRGSYEQYF.

This chain links TRBV30 with TRBJ2-1; 8 bases line up with TRBD2. CDR3 size: 13 residues. CDR1 and CDR2 (germline): GTSNPN, SVGIG (reference sequence). Trimming removed 2 bases from V and 6 bases from J; junction bases left unmatched: 3. For the CDR3, the DNA is TGTGCCTGGAGTTCGGGACTAGTCAATGAGCAGTTCTTC. The encoded protein is CAWSSGLVNEQFF.

This clone is categorized as medium-sized. This chain connects TRBV9 to TRBJ1-5; D gene uncertain. The germline CDR1 and CDR2 sequences are SGDLS and YYNGEE. Trimming took off 4 bases at V and 7 bases at J, with 15 bases between the two ends. The CDR3 covers 14 residues. CDR3 sequence: CASSSGGGQQPQHF. The DNA of the CDR3 is TGTGCCAGCAGCTCTGGAGGAGGGCAGCAGCCCCAGCATTTT.

The chain has TRBV3-1 (or the pseudogene TRBV3-2) and TRBJ1-3; D uncertain. This CDR3 has 12 residues. V lost 3 bases to trimming and J lost 9 bases, with 9 bases between them. CDR1 and CDR2 (germline): LGHDT, YNNKEL (reference sequence). The CDR3 is CASSHKRPTIYF. CDR3 DNA sequence: TGTGCCAGCAGCCATAAGAGGCCCACCATATATTTT.

This clone was detected once. The chain links TRBV5-1 to TRBJ2-1; weak D call: TRBD1 (5 bases). The CDR3 spans 16 residues. Trimming took off 0 bases at V and 3 bases at J, with 13 bases between the two ends. Germline V gene lookup returns CDR1 SGHRS and CDR2 YFSETQ. The CDR3 DNA reads as TGCGCCAGCAGCTTGGGGGGCAGGGCTAGCTACAATGAGCAGTTCTTC. Protein sequence: CASSLGGRASYNEQFF.

The V call is TRBV13, the J call TRBJ2-3, with 8 nucleotides matching TRBD1. Germline assignment: CDR1 PRHDT and CDR2 FYEKMQ (reference sequence). V dropped 4 bases and J dropped 0; count of bases not matched to a gene: 3. CDR3 size: 15 residues. CDR3 amino acids: CASSSDRDSTDTQYF. CDR3 DNA sequence: TGTGCCAGCAGCTCGGACAGGGATAGCACAGATACGCAGTATTTT.

The genes are TRBV28 and TRBJ2-2; TRBD1 matches 12 bases. The V gene's germline CDR1 is MDHEN and CDR2 SYDVKM. This CDR3 has 18 amino acids. The J segment lost 6 bases and the V segment lost 4 bases, leaving 12 bases of the junction unmatched. The CDR3 reads CASSSRYRDRGLSGELFF. In DNA, the CDR3 is TGTGCCAGCAGTTCAAGATACCGGGACAGGGGGCTGTCCGGGGAGCTGTTTTTT.

V is TRBV14 and J is TRBJ1-4, with D maybe TRBD1 (6 bases). This CDR3 has 13 amino acids. Looked up from germline, CDR1 is SGHDN and CDR2 is FVKESK. The V and J ends lost 4 bases and 8 bases respectively, with 11 bases between them. CDR3 protein: CASSLSTGEKLFF. CDR3 nucleotides: TGTGCCAGCAGCCTCTCAACAGGGGAAAAACTGTTTTTT. Full variable domain (rest looked up from reference TRBV14 and TRBJ1-4): EAGVTQFPSHSVIEKGQTVTLRCDPISGHDNLYWYRRVMGKEIKFLLHFVKESKQDESGMPNNRFLAERTGGTYSTLKVQPAELEDSGVYFCASSLSTGEKLFFGSGTQLSVL.

This clone has a handful of counts. This chain uses TRBV7-7 with TRBJ2-1, with D perhaps matching TRBD2 (7 bases). This CDR3 is built from 17 residues. CDR1 SSHAT and CDR2 FNYEAQ come from the germline V gene (reference sequence). V lost 5 bases to trimming and J lost 2 bases, with 19 bases between them. DNA for the CDR3: TGTGCCAGCAGCCCTAGGGGTGGGGGGGCCGCCTACAATGAGCAGTTCTTC. Translation: CASSPRGGGAAYNEQFF.

The rearrangement links TRBV7-6 to TRBJ2-7; 9 bases agree with TRBD1. The CDR3 runs 16 residues. Germline V gives CDR1 SGHVS, CDR2 FNYEAQ. Unmatched junction bases numbered 10, after V lost 1 base and J lost 6 bases. CDR3 sequence (DNA): TGTGCCAGCAGCTTAGGGACCGGGACAGGGACCCTCGAGCAGTACTTC. Translating gives CASSLGTGTGTLEQYF.

In regard to this clone: The identical CDR3 is also encoded by other nucleotide sequences in the sample. This chain uses TRBV5-1 with TRBJ1-6; no firm D call. This CDR3 spans 16 amino acids. In germline, CDR1 is SGHRS, CDR2 YFSETQ. V was cut by 0 bases and J by 0 bases, with 7 bases left in between. CDR3 sequence: CASSLGRNSYNSPLHF. In DNA, the CDR3 is TGCGCCAGCAGCTTGGGCAGAAACTCCTATAATTCACCCCTCCACTTT.

The rearrangement uses TRBV7-9 and TRBJ2-1; TRBD1 aligns across 8 bases. The CDR3 is 17 amino acids. Germline CDR1 is SEHNR and CDR2 is FQNEAQ (reference sequence). V gave up 5 bases and J gave up 2 bases; unmatched junction bases: 11. The CDR3 DNA sequence: TGTGCCAGCAGCCTAAGTCTGACAGGGGTACCCTACAATGAGCAGTTCTTC. Residues: CASSLSLTGVPYNEQFF.

The chain is built from TRBV28 and TRBJ2-5; 7 bases align to TRBD2. V was clipped by 5 bases and J by 5 bases; unmatched bases: 11. In germline, CDR1 is MDHEN, CDR2 SYDVKM. The CDR3 extends over 15 amino acids. This CDR3 reads CASSAYSGVGETQYF. The CDR3 region has the DNA TGTGCCAGCAGTGCCTACAGCGGGGTAGGGGAGACCCAGTACTTC.

The rearrangement joins TRBV11-3 to TRBJ1-1; D perhaps matches TRBD1 (5 bases). The germline gives CDR1 SGHNT, CDR2 YENEEA. The CDR3 sequence is 14 residues long. V was clipped by 5 bases and J by 2 bases, with 12 bases between them. Here the CDR3 DNA reads TGTGCCAGCAGCCCCGGGACTGAAAACACTGAAGCTTTCTTT. This gives the protein CASSPGTENTEAFF.

The rearrangement joins TRBV7-2 to TRBJ2-5, with TRBD2 as a possible D gene (6 bases). CDR3 length: 17 amino acids. V was clipped by 0 bases and J by 1 base, with 15 bases between them. From germline, CDR1 is SGHTA and CDR2 FQGNSA. This CDR3 reads CASSLAPSGRGQETQYF. The DNA for the CDR3 is TGTGCCAGCAGCTTAGCGCCAAGCGGGCGGGGCCAAGAGACCCAGTACTTC. Using reference TRBV7-2 and TRBJ2-5 for the parts outside the CDR3, the full variable domain is GAGVSQSPSNKVTEKGKDVELRCDPISGHTALYWYRQSLGQGLEFLIYFQGNSAPDKSGLPSDRFSAERTGGSVSTLTIQRTQQEDSAVYLCASSLAPSGRGQETQYFGPGTRLLVL.